This T cell receptor beta chain was documented in a study of cytomegalovirus exposure and HLA in healthy donors (dated by TCRdb to 2017 to 2019). Describing the broader study: In an earlier analysis of 587 of the donors, around 300 Gb of sequence data and 100 million or so unique TCR beta sequences from 180 million or so T cells were reported. An early release covering roughly 640 HLA-typed donors comprised 250 to 350 gigabases of sequencing data and approximately 85 million unique TCR sequences. Of the 300 to 450 genotyped donors, approximately 80% were placed in the genetic ancestry cluster associated with self-reported Caucasian donors. The study aimed to test whether signatures of past pathogen exposure could be identified by cataloging public T cell receptors. The study profiled the T cell repertoires of hundreds of subjects by immunosequencing and related them to cytomegalovirus serostatus. Along with the roughly 700-subject first cohort, a separate validation cohort of 120 different subjects was used. To predict cytomegalovirus infection status, the study brought together high-throughput TCR immunosequencing, statistical association of individual TCRs with disease status, and machine learning. A later analysis re-analyzed previously published TCR beta repertoires from approximately 700 donors and added high-resolution HLA genotyping to study TCR occurrence patterns. Rather than using new phenotypic data, the later analysis identified candidate immune exposures from TCR beta sequences and from how often those sequences occurred across donors. An earlier analysis of approximately 580 of the donors used high-throughput TCR beta sequencing to judge whether each TCR beta V gene segment behaved as functional or pseudogenic. Donor age, sex, ethnicity and CMV serostatus were compiled alongside the repertoire data. A later genetic analysis used genome-wide SNP genotypes for about 60% of the roughly 700 donors, treating that subset as a discovery cohort. Every repertoire in the discovery cohort had been generated on one and the same sequencing platform. HLA typing covered class I and class II loci at four-digit resolution. Typing coverage varied by locus: roughly 620-640 donors for A, B, C, DRB1 and DQB1; roughly 510 for DQA1; approximately 610 for DPA1; roughly 450 for DPB1. Five DR-DQ haplotypes were handled as single units for association and clustering, since linkage in the cohort was strong. Across approximately 400 genotyped donors of the cohort, an average of approximately 200,000 unique TCR beta nucleotide sequences per donor were sequenced, and roughly 20% of those sequences were non-productive. Study-level results and caveats: Fewer than 20 rarely observed V segments, including chromosome 9 orphons, were excluded from the earlier analysis of about 500 of the donors because counts were too low. An association between a missense DCLRE1C variant and V-gene and J-gene trimming of TCR beta chains was found in a later genetic analysis and replicated in an independent cohort. While some public TCRs were present in many individuals, most TCR sequences turned up only very rarely across donors. A later analysis found that HLA-associated TCR beta chains were more clonally expanded and had lower generation probabilities than equally common non-associated chains. Several of the top co-occurrence clusters appeared to be linked to parvovirus B19, influenza, CMV and Epstein-Barr virus, according to a later analysis. Cytomegalovirus status was reported to be diagnosed by the classifier with high specificity and sensitivity in both the original and validation cohorts. In an earlier analysis of around 500 of the donors, most TCR beta V segments appeared in productive rearrangements about 87% or about 30% of the time, broadly matching IMGT annotations. In vitro tests confirmed that a few of the cytomegalovirus-associated TCR beta chains recognize cytomegalovirus antigens. According to a later analysis, TCR association rates differed among HLA loci, with DRB1 alleles showing the most associated TCRs and HLA-C alleles showing the fewest. In the study, 150 to 200 TCR beta chains were listed as associated with cytomegalovirus. Roughly uniform sequencing depth across donors was assumed in presence/absence analyses, although this assumption may not hold. A further reported finding was that TCR beta sequences accurately predicted the HLA-A and HLA-B alleles for most subjects in the first cohort. The only immune exposure information available for the cohort was CMV serostatus. HLA typing was unavailable for some donors at each locus, so association tests used only the typed subset. Strong co-occurrence of HLA alleles, especially DR and DQ, made assigning TCR associations to individual alleles difficult. This cohort had only TCR beta chains sequenced, and the lack of alpha or paired-chain data limited which features could be detected. Correlated functional status among segregating V segments might reflect linkage disequilibrium, but an unknown experimental factor could not be ruled out. In a later analysis, most CMV-associated TCR beta chains were found to appear HLA-restricted, with HLA associations seemingly driven largely by CMV exposure. Specific HLA alleles were associated with over 15,000 TCR beta sequences at a false discovery rate of 0.05 in a later analysis. In a later genetic analysis, fewer N-insertions in productive TCRs were reported among donors in an Asian-associated ancestry cluster than the roughly 700-donor mean. The 87-base-pair reads could not distinguish some IMGT-functional V segments, including TRBV6-2 and TRBV6-3, so those segments were excluded. It was suggested by the authors that the approach could potentially be generalized to other disease states and immunological phenotypes. A cluster of highly shared sequence variants was judged likely to represent a technical artifact of the sequencing pipeline.

Library preparation used the immunoSEQ multiplex PCR assay. The multiplex PCR relied on a mix of 60 forward primers for TCR Vbeta segments and 13 reverse primers for TCR Jbeta segments. The CDR3 region of rearranged TCR beta genes was amplified from genomic DNA with a multiplex PCR assay. The amplified TCR beta libraries were sequenced on the Illumina HiSeq System as 87-base-pair reads. Per the source publication's procedure: In a later analysis, roughly 80 million unique TCR beta chains were counted across the approximately 640 repertoires, and about 9.9 million of these chains were shared by at least two donors. A nearest-neighbor algorithm error-corrected the raw reads and collapsed the reads into unique sequences, merging closely related sequences to remove PCR and sequencing errors. To assign V, D and J gene segments, CDR3 sequences were aligned to IMGT reference sequences. Each retained sequence needed at least a six-nucleotide match to both a V gene segment and a J gene segment. A rearrangement counted as productive if the CDR3 had no stop codons and remained in frame with V and J, and every other rearrangement counted as non-productive. CDR3 was defined by IMGT convention, running from the second conserved V-encoded cysteine to the conserved J-encoded phenylalanine. In an earlier analysis of 500 to 650 of the donors, sequences lacking an unambiguous match to a single V gene segment were excluded. In an earlier analysis of a few hundred of the donors, V segments were called functional above 56.7% productive rearrangements and were called segregating when the between-donor standard deviation exceeded 5%. A statistical classification framework was built to diagnose cytomegalovirus status from the catalog of TCR beta chain sequences. A later analysis assigned V and J genes by comparing TCR nucleotide sequences with IMGT/GENE-DB human TR gene sequences. The TCRdist pipeline was used in a later analysis to assign CDR3 sequences and most-parsimonious VDJ recombination scenarios. A later analysis defined each TCR beta chain by its CDR3 amino acid sequence plus V-gene family, and excluded reads lacking a unique V-gene family. A later analysis removed 592 highly shared, low-generation-probability nucleotide sequences to deal with suspected cross-contamination and a sequencing artifact. In a later analysis, a clonal expansion index for each public chain was calculated from normalized within-repertoire ranks of inferred template counts. Generation probabilities in a later analysis came from a VDJ recombination model fitted to out-of-frame rearrangements, and those results were checked against IGoR. In a later analysis, hypergeometric tests were used to score TCR-TCR, TCR-HLA and TCR-CMV co-occurrence, with a repertoire-size bias correction applied to TCR pairs. A later analysis estimated false discovery rates by permuting HLA or CMV assignments 20 times. In a later analysis, co-occurring TCRs were grouped using DBSCAN, and TCRdist sequence similarity was added for clustering within HLA-allele-positive subsets. For co-occurrence clustering, repertoires with fewer than 30,000 or more than 120,000 public chains were excluded, along with a handful of repertoires with anomalous nucleotide sharing. Not all clones reach the TCRdb copy of this immuneACCESS table, which keeps in-frame sequences only. Checked studies attribute under half of the gap to unresolved V genes and leave the rest unexplained. The DNA gave D and trimming, while V, J and clone size come from that table. Across this sample there are approximately 120,000 clones, with about 10% seen only once. 4.6% of the sample is held by the ten biggest clonotypes.

In total, approximately 700 healthy bone marrow donors made up the cohort. All cohort members were sampled while nominally healthy, although unrecorded immune exposures were likely present. The donor tested CMV seropositive and was one of the 289 seropositive cohort members. Each donor provided a peripheral blood sample, and peripheral blood mononuclear cells were used for TCR beta sequencing. The Qiagen DNeasy Blood Extraction Kit was used to extract genomic DNA from the blood cell samples. Worth noting for this clone: Its antigen is still unknown. Base qualities are not provided; no much larger clone lies one nucleotide away.

CDR1 and CDR2 were assigned from the germline V gene as SNHLY and FYNNEI. From the cysteine up to the phenylalanine, the CDR3 has a length of 13 residues. The only DNA kept is the CDR3, 39 bases in frame from the first base. The germline V and J ends show losses of 4 bases and 3 bases respectively, and no gene match explains 0 bases of the junction. The sequence derives from a woman aged 18-30 years in good health and CMV-seropositive. Here the chain combines TRBV2 and TRBJ2-3; the junction holds 8 bases that match TRBD1. Sequenced material: PBMCs. CDR3 protein: CASSGQGTDTQYF. The DNA sequence is as follows: TGTGCCAGCAGTGGACAGGGGACAGATACGCAGTATTTT.